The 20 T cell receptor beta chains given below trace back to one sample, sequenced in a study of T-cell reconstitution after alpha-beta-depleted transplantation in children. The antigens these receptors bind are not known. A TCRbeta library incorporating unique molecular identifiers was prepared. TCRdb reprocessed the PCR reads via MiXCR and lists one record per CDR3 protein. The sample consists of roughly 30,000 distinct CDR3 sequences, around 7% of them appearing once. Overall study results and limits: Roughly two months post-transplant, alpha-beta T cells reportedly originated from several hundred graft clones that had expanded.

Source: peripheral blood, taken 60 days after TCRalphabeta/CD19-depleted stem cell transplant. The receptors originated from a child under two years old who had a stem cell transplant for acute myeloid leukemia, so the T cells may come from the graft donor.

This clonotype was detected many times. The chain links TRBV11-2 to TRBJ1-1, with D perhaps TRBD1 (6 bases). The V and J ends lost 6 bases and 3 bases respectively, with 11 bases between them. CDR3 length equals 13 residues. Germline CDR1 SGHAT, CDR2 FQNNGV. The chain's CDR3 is CASRLRGYTEAFF. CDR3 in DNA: TGTGCCAGCAGACTCAGGGGCTACACTGAAGCTTTCTTT.

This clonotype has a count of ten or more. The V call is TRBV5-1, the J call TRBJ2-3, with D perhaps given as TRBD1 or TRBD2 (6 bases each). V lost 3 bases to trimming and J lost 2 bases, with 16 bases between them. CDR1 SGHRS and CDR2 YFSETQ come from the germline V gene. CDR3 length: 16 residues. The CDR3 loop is CASSWRGTDNTDTQYF. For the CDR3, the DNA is TGCGCCAGCAGCTGGAGGGGGACGGACAACACAGATACGCAGTATTTT.

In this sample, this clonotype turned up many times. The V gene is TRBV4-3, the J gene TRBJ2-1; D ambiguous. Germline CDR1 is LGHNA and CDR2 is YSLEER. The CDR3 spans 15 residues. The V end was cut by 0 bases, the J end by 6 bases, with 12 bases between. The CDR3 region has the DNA TGCGCCAGCAGCCAAGATGGGTGGGCCCCCAATGAGCAGTTCTTC. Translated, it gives CASSQDGWAPNEQFF.

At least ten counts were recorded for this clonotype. Here the CDR3 DNA reads TGTGCCAGCAGGCGGTTTACGGTCAGGAGCACGAACACCGGGGAGCTGTTTTTT. Protein sequence: CASRRFTVRSTNTGELFF. V usage is TRBV28 and J usage is TRBJ2-2; no clear D. The CDR3 runs to 18 residues. Germline V CDR1 and CDR2: MDHEN, SYDVKM. V lost 6 bases, J lost 0 bases, and 20 bases lay in between.

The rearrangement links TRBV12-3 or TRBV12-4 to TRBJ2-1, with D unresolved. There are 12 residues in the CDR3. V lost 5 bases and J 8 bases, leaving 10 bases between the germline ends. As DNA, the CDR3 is TGTGCCAGCAGTACGATGGGGTATGAGCAGTTCTTC. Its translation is CASSTMGYEQFF.

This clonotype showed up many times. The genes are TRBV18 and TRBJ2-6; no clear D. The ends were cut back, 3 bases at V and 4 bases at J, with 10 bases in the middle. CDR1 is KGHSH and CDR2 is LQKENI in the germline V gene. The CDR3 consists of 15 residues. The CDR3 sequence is CASSPRRPGANVLTF. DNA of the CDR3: TGTGCCAGCTCACCCAGAAGGCCCGGGGCCAACGTCCTGACTTTC.

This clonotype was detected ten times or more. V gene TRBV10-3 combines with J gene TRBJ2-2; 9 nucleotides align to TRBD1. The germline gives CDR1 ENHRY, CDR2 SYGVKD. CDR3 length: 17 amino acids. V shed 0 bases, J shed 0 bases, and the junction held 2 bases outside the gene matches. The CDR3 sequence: CAISESGQGANTGELFF. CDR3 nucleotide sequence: TGTGCCATCAGTGAGTCGGGACAGGGCGCGAACACCGGGGAGCTGTTTTTT.

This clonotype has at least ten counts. CDR3 protein: CASSLAPGGIDEQFF. CDR3 nucleotide sequence: TGTGCCAGCAGCTTAGCACCGGGGGGGATAGATGAGCAGTTCTTC. The chain recombines TRBV11-2 with TRBJ2-1; 8 nucleotides line up with TRBD2. Germline CDR1 SGHAT, CDR2 FQNNGV. After removal of 1 base from V and 8 bases from J, the junction contained 7 bases not matched to a gene. The CDR3 runs 15 residues.

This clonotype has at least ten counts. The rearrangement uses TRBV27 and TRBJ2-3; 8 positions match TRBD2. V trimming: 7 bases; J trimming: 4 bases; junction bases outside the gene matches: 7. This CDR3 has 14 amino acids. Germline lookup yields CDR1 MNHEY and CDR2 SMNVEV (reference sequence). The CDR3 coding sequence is TGTGCCAGCACCCGGGCGGGGGGCGCAGATACGCAGTATTTT. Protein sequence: CASTRAGGADTQYF.

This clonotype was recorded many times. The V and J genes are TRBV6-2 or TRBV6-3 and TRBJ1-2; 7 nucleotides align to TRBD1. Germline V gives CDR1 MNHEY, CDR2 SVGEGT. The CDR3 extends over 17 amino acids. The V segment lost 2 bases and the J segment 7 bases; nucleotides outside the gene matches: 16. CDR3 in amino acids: CASSYLRQGSHPLGYTF. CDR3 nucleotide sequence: TGTGCCAGCAGTTACCTGAGACAGGGTTCCCACCCTCTTGGCTACACCTTC.

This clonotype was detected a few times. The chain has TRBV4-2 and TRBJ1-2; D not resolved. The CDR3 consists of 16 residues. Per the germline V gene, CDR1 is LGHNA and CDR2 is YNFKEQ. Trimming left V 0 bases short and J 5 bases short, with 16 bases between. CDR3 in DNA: TGTGCCAGCAGCCAAGATAGGACGCCGTGGGGTTATGGCTACACCTTC. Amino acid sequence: CASSQDRTPWGYGYTF.

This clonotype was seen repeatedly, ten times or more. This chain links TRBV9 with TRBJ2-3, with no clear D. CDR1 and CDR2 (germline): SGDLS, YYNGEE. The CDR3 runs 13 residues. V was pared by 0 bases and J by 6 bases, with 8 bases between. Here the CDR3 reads CASSVGLGDTQYF. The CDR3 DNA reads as TGTGCCAGCAGCGTAGGGTTGGGGGATACGCAGTATTTT.

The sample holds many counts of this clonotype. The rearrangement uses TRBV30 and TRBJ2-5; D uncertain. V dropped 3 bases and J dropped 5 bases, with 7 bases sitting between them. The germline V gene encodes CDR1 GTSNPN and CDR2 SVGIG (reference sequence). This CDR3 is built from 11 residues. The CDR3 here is CAWSGRETQYF. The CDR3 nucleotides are TGTGCCTGGAGCGGACGGGAGACCCAGTACTTC.

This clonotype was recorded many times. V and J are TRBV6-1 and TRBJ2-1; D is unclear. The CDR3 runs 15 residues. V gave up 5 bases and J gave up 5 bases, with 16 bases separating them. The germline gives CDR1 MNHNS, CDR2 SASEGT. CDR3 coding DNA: TGTGCCAGCAGTCCTAATAGCCCAACAGACAATGAGCAGTTCTTC. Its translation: CASSPNSPTDNEQFF.

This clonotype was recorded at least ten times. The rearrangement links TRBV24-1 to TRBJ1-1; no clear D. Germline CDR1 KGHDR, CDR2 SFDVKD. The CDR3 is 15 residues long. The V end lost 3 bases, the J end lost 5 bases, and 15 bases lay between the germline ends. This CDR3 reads CATSDGPGAGTEAFF. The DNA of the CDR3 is TGTGCCACCAGTGATGGTCCGGGAGCCGGAACTGAAGCTTTCTTT.

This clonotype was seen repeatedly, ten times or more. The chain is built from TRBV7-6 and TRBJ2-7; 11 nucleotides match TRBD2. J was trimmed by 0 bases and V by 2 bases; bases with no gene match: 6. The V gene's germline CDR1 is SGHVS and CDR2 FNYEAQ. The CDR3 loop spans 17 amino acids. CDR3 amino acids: CASSLKGTSGISYEQYF. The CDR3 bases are TGTGCCAGCAGCTTAAAGGGGACTAGCGGAATCTCCTACGAGCAGTACTTC.

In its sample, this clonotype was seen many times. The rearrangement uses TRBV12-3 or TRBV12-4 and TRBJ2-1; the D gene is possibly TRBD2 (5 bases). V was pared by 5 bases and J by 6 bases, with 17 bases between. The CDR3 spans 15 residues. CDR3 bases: TGTGCCAGCAGTCCCCCTCCGGTGGGGAGCAATGAGCAGTTCTTC. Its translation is CASSPPPVGSNEQFF.

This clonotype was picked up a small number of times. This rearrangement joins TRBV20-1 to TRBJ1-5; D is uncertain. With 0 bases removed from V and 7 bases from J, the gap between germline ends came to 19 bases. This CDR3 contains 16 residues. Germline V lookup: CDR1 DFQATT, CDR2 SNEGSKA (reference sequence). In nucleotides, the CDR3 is TGCAGTGCTAGAGATCTGGCGCCACGGGTTAGCCAGCCCCAGCATTTT. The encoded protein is CSARDLAPRVSQPQHF.

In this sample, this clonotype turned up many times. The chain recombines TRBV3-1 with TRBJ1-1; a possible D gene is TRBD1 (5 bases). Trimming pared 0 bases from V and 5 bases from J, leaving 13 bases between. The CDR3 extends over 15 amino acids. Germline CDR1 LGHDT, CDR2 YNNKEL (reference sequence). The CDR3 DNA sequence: TGTGCCAGCAGCCAAGATAACGACAGAGGGACTGAAGCTTTCTTT. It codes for CASSQDNDRGTEAFF.

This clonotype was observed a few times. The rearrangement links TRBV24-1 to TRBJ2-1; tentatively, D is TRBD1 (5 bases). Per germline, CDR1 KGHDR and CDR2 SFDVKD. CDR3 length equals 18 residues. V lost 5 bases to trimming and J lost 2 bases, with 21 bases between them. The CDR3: CATSGKTTAQGPYNEQFF. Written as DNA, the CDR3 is TGTGCCACCAGTGGAAAAACGACCGCCCAGGGTCCCTACAATGAGCAGTTCTTC.